The T cell receptor beta chain described here comes from a study of blood T cell repertoires in COVID-19. On the study more broadly: Researchers got acute and convalescent COVID-19 samples from the United States, Italy and Spain.

In the authors' workflow: Cell counts per sample came from amplifying reference gene primers. Profiled with immunoSEQ multiplex PCR; TCRdb holds only in-frame clones, not every one. The V and J calls and clone size come from that table; D and trimming were worked out from the DNA. The sample carries around 130,000 clones, 85% to 90% recorded once. V lost 8 bases to trimming and J lost 4 bases, with 14 bases between them. Germline values: CDR1 MNHEY, CDR2 SMNVEV (reference sequence). This CDR3 spans 13 amino acids. This chain joins TRBV27 and TRBJ2-5, with TRBD2 as a possible D gene (5 bases). This receptor was obtained from a man aged 65 to 85 with active or convalescent COVID-19. Sequenced material: peripheral blood. CDR3 DNA sequence: TGTGCCAGCCATGAGGGCGGAGGAGAGACCCAGTACTTC. Residues: CASHEGGGETQYF.